Presented here are 12 T cell receptor beta chains from one specimen sequenced in a study of blood T cell repertoires in COVID-19 (dated by TCRdb to 2019 to 2021). Library generation was performed with the immunoSEQ multiplex PCR assay. TCRdb holds this immuneACCESS table with in-frame rearrangements only. Some clones are missing; in checked studies, unresolved V genes explain under half, and the rest has no known cause. The sample includes over 150,000 clones, with about 80% observed a single time. The top ten hold approximately 11% of the sample. Sequenced: peripheral blood. The receptors come from a man aged 65-85 years with active or convalescent COVID-19.

The gene calls are TRBV18 and TRBJ2-1, with no clear D. V lost 2 bases and J lost 4, with 6 bases in between. Per the germline V gene, CDR1 is KGHSH and CDR2 is LQKENI. This CDR3 has 13 residues. Written as DNA, the CDR3 is TGTGCCAGCTCACCAGCCAGTTACAATGAGCAGTTCTTC. The encoded protein is CASSPASYNEQFF.

This chain uses TRBV12-3 or TRBV12-4 with TRBJ2-1; TRBD1 might be the D (6 bases). This CDR3 is built from 11 residues. Trimming left V 7 bases short and J 6 bases short, with 7 bases between. CDR3: CASKQGNEQFF. CDR3 bases: TGTGCCAGCAAACAGGGCAATGAGCAGTTCTTC.

The chain joins TRBV3-1 (or the pseudogene TRBV3-2) to TRBJ1-4, with D unclear. Trimming removed 4 bases from V and 11 bases from J, with 11 bases in between. This CDR3 has 12 residues. Germline CDR1 is LGHDT and CDR2 is YNNKEL (reference sequence). CDR3 protein: CASSPESRKLFF. DNA for the CDR3: TGTGCCAGCAGCCCCGAGAGTCGGAAACTGTTTTTT.

Here the CDR3 DNA reads TGTGCCATCAGTCAAAATACCGGGACTAGCACCCAAGAGACCCAGTACTTC. It yields the protein CAISQNTGTSTQETQYF. The chain joins TRBV10-3 to TRBJ2-5; TRBD2 matches at 9 bases. The J segment lost 1 base and the V segment lost 5 bases, leaving 11 bases of the junction unmatched. This CDR3 region has 17 residues. CDR1 ENHRY and CDR2 SYGVKD come from the germline V gene.

V is TRBV11-2 and J is TRBJ2-3; TRBD2 matches at 13 bases. Germline V CDR1 and CDR2: SGHAT, FQNNGV. CDR3 size: 17 residues. The V segment lost 0 bases and the J segment 3 bases; nucleotides outside the gene matches: 3. The CDR3 loop reads CASSLEGLAGSTDTQYF. In DNA form, the CDR3 reads TGTGCCAGCAGCTTAGAGGGACTAGCGGGGTCGACAGATACGCAGTATTTT.

This chain connects TRBV11-2 to TRBJ2-7, with 10 bases aligning to TRBD1. The CDR3 is 14 amino acids. V was clipped by 6 bases and J by 4 bases; unmatched bases: 6. Germline V gene lookup returns CDR1 SGHAT and CDR2 FQNNGV. DNA for the CDR3: TGTGCCAGCAGTCAGGGACAGGGGCCGTACGAGCAGTACTTC. This codes for CASSQGQGPYEQYF.

The chain combines TRBV6-5 with TRBJ2-5, with D hard to call. The germline V gene encodes CDR1 MNHEY and CDR2 SVGAGI. The length of the CDR3 is 13 residues. V was trimmed by 6 bases and J by 4 bases, leaving 12 bases between them. The DNA for the CDR3 is TGTGCCAGCAGGAGGCCGAGCCCAGAGACCCAGTACTTC. This gives the protein CASRRPSPETQYF.

The gene calls are TRBV5-1 and TRBJ1-3; possible D gene TRBD1, 5 bases. V was pared by 4 bases and J by 0 bases, with 8 bases between. The CDR3 has 14 residues. Germline lookup yields CDR1 SGHRS and CDR2 YFSETQ. The CDR3: CASSPTVSGNTIYF. CDR3 DNA: TGCGCCAGCAGCCCGACAGTCTCTGGAAACACCATATATTTT.

The chain joins TRBV5-1 to TRBJ2-3; the D gene is possibly TRBD1 (5 bases). The CDR3 is made up of 16 amino acids. Germline V lookup: CDR1 SGHRS, CDR2 YFSETQ. Trimming took 0 bases from V and 0 from J, leaving 11 bases between them. CDR3 DNA: TGCGCCAGCAGCTTGGAAGGGCAGGGCAGCACAGATACGCAGTATTTT. Residues: CASSLEGQGSTDTQYF.

The V gene is TRBV10-3, the J gene TRBJ1-1, with D perhaps TRBD1 (5 bases). Germline-derived CDR1 and CDR2 are ENHRY and SYGVKD. The CDR3 runs 13 residues. V was pared by 7 bases and J by 1 base, with 10 bases between. CDR3 in amino acids: CAINGQGNTEAFF. The CDR3, as DNA: TGTGCCATCAACGGGCAGGGGAACACTGAAGCTTTCTTT.

This sequence joins TRBV6-2 or TRBV6-3 and TRBJ1-1; 7 nucleotides align to TRBD1. V trimming: 0 bases; J trimming: 0 bases; junction bases outside the gene matches: 1. CDR3 length: 15 amino acids. CDR1 is MNHEY and CDR2 is SVGEGT in the germline V gene. CDR3 DNA sequence: TGTGCCAGCAGTTACTCACAGGGGTTGAACACTGAAGCTTTCTTT. It codes for CASSYSQGLNTEAFF.

This chain uses TRBV7-2 with TRBJ2-5, with D possibly TRBD1 on 5 matching bases. CDR1 and CDR2 (germline): SGHTA, FQGNSA. Trimming shortened V by 1 base and J by 3 bases, and 15 bases separated the two germline ends. This CDR3 region has 16 residues. The CDR3 sequence is CASSLVRKGKKETQYF. The CDR3 DNA reads as TGTGCCAGCAGCTTAGTTCGAAAGGGGAAAAAAGAGACCCAGTACTTC. Full variable domain (rest looked up from reference TRBV7-2 and TRBJ2-5): GAGVSQSPSNKVTEKGKDVELRCDPISGHTALYWYRQSLGQGLEFLIYFQGNSAPDKSGLPSDRFSAERTGGSVSTLTIQRTQQEDSAVYLCASSLVRKGKKETQYFGPGTRLLVL.